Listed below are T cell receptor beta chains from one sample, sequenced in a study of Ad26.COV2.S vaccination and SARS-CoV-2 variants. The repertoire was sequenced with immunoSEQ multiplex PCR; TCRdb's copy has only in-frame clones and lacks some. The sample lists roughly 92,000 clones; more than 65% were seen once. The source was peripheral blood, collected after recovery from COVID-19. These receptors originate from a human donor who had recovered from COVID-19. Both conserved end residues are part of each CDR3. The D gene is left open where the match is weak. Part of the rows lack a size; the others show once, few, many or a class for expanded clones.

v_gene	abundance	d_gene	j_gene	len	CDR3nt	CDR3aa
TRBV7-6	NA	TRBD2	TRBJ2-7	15	TGTGCCAGCAGCTTCGAGCGGGAGGAATCCTACGAGCAGTACTTC	CASSFEREESYEQYF
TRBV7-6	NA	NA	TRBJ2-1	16	TGTGCCAGCAGCAGTATTCCGGGACACCTCTACAATGAGCAGTTCTTC	CASSSIPGHLYNEQFF
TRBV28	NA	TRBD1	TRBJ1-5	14	TGTGCCAGCAGTGAAACAGGGGGCCTTCAGCCCCAGCATTTT	CASSETGGLQPQHF
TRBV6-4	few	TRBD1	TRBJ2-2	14	TGTGCCAGCAGAGATGACAGGGTGACCGGGGAGCTGTTTTTT	CASRDDRVTGELFF
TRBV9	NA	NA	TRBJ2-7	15	TGTGCCAGCATCAAGCCGGACAGTGGCTCCTACGAGCAGTACTTC	CASIKPDSGSYEQYF
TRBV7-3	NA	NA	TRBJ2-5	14	TGTGCCAGCAGCTTGGTTCGGGGACAAGAGACCCAGTACTTC	CASSLVRGQETQYF
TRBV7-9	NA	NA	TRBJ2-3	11	TGTGCCAGCAGCTTCACAGATACGCAGTATTTT	CASSFTDTQYF
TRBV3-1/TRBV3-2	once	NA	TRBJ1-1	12	TGTGCCCGCCCGGGGGCGAACACTGAAGCTTTCTTT	CARPGANTEAFF
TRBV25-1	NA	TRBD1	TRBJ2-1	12	TGTGCCAGCAGCTCGGGACAGCCCCTTCAGTTCTTC	CASSSGQPLQFF
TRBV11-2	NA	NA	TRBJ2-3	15	TGTGCCAGCAGCTTGAAGCCCACACTAGGAGATACGCAGTATTTT	CASSLKPTLGDTQYF
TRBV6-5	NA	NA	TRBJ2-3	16	TGTGCCAGCAGTTATATCTGGGGCGCGGGTCCAGATACGCAGTATTTT	CASSYIWGAGPDTQYF
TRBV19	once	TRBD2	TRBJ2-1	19	TGTGCCAGTAGTATTTGGGGGGGGCTAGGGACTAGCGGGAGCCATGAGCAGTTCTTC	CASSIWGGLGTSGSHEQFF
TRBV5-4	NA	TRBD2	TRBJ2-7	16	TGTGCCAGCAGCTCTCCCGGGACTAGATTAATCGACGAGCAGTACTTC	CASSSPGTRLIDEQYF
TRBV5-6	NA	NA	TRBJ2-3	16	TGTGCCAGCAGCTTCCAGGGCACGGCTAGCACAGATACGCAGTATTTT	CASSFQGTASTDTQYF
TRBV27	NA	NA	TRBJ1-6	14	TGTGCCAGCAGTTCGCAGGTAGCTAATTCACCCCTCCACTTT	CASSSQVANSPLHF
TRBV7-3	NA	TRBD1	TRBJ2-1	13	TGTGCCAGCAGCTTGACAGGGGGCCCTGAGCAGTTCTTC	CASSLTGGPEQFF
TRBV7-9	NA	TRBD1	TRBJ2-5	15	TGTGCCAGCAGCTTTCGGACAGGGGTAGGAGAGACCCAGTACTTC	CASSFRTGVGETQYF
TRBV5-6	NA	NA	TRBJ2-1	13	TGTGCCAGCAGCTACAATCCTGAGGGAGAGCAGTTCTTC	CASSYNPEGEQFF
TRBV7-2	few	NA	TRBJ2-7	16	TGTGCCAGCAGCCCAGGGCGGGTACAGGCCTCCTACGAGCAGTACTTC	CASSPGRVQASYEQYF
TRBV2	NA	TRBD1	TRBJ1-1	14	TGTGCCAGCAGACGCACCGGACAGGGAAATGAAGCTTTCTTT	CASRRTGQGNEAFF
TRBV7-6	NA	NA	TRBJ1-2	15	TGTGCCAGCAGCTTAGGGGCTGGGGGGAGTGGTGGCTACACCTTC	CASSLGAGGSGGYTF
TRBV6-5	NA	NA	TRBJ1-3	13	TGTGCCAGCAAACGGAGTTCTGGAAACACCATATATTTT	CASKRSSGNTIYF
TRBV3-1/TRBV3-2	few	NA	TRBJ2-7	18	TGTGCCAGCAGCCAAGGCAGACAGGCCAGCTTTAGCTTCTACGAGCAGTACTTC	CASSQGRQASFSFYEQYF
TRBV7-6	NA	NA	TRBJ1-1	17	TGTGCCAGCAGCTTAGCTTCAACCGGGACGGTGAACACTGAAGCTTTCTTT	CASSLASTGTVNTEAFF
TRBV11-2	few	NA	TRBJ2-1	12	TGTGCCAGCAGCCGTTGGTCTGATGAGCAGTTCTTC	CASSRWSDEQFF
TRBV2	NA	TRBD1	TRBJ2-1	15	TGTGCCAGCAGTTCCGACAGGGGTTCCTACAATGAGCAGTTCTTC	CASSSDRGSYNEQFF
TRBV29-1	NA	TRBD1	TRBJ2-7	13	TGCAGCGTTGTCTGGACAGGAGCCTACGAGCAGTACTTC	CSVVWTGAYEQYF
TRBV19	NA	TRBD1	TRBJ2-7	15	TGTGCCAGTAGTATAGGCTTACAGGGGGCGTCCGAGCAGTACTTC	CASSIGLQGASEQYF
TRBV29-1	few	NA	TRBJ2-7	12	TGCAGCGGCCGGGACTCGGGCTACGAGCAGTACTTC	CSGRDSGYEQYF
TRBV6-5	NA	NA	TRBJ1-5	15	TGTGCCAGCAGTACGGCGGGTGGCGGCAATCAGCCCCAGCATTTT	CASSTAGGGNQPQHF
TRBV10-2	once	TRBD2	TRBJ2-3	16	TGCGCCAGCAGTGGAGGGACTAGCGGGAGGGGTGATACGCAGTATTTT	CASSGGTSGRGDTQYF
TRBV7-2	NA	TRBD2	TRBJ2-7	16	TGTGCCAGCAGCCCCGAAGCGGGACTAAGAACCTACGAGCAGTACTTC	CASSPEAGLRTYEQYF
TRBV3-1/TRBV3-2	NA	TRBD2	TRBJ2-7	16	TGTGCCAGCAGCCAAGATTGGCTAGCGGGAGCCTACGAGCAGTACTTC	CASSQDWLAGAYEQYF
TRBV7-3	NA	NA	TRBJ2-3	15	TGTGCCAGCAGCTTACGAGGGTTCCTCACAGATACGCAGTATTTT	CASSLRGFLTDTQYF
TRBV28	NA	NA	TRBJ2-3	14	TGTGCCAGCAGCGACACCCCGGGGATAGATACGCAGTATTTT	CASSDTPGIDTQYF
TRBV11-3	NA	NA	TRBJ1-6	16	TGTGCCAGCAGCTTAGATTTTAGTGGCCTGAGGGCACCCCTCCACTTT	CASSLDFSGLRAPLHF
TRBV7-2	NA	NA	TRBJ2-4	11	TGTGCCAGCAGCTCAAAAAACATTCAGTACTTC	CASSSKNIQYF
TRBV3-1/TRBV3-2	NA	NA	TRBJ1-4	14	TGTGCCAGCAGATCGACTTTGGCCGGGGAAAAACTGTTTTTT	CASRSTLAGEKLFF
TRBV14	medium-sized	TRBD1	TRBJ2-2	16	TGTGCCAGCAGCCAAAGGACAGGGAGAGACACCGGGGAGCTGTTTTTT	CASSQRTGRDTGELFF
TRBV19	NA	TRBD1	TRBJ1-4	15	TGTGCCAGTACCCAAGACAGGGGGAGGAATGAAAAACTGTTTTTT	CASTQDRGRNEKLFF
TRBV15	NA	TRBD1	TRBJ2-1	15	TGTGCCACGAGGTCCGGGACAGGGTCGTACAATGAGCAGTTCTTC	CATRSGTGSYNEQFF
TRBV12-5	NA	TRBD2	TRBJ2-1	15	TGTGCTAGTGGTTTCGGACTAGCGGGAGATAATGAGCAGTTCTTC	CASGFGLAGDNEQFF
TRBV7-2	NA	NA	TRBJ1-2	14	TGTGCCAGCAGCTTAGTAGGACAGAGCTATGGCTACACCTTC	CASSLVGQSYGYTF
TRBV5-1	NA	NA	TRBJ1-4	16	TGCGCCAGCAGCCAGGTCTATGGGGACACGAATGAAAAACTGTTTTTT	CASSQVYGDTNEKLFF
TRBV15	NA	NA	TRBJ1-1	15	TGTGCCACCAGCGTGAGATCAGGGAGCGGGCCTGAAGCTTTCTTT	CATSVRSGSGPEAFF
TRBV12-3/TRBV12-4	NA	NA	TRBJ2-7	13	TGTGCCAGCAGTTTCCAATCCGGGACCCAGCAGTACTTC	CASSFQSGTQQYF
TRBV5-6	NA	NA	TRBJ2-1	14	TGTGCCAGCAGCTTCCCAGGGCCCCCCAATGAGCAGTTCTTC	CASSFPGPPNEQFF
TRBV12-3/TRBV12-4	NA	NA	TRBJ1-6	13	TGTGCCAGCAGTCCTACAGGAGATTCACCCCTCCACTTT	CASSPTGDSPLHF
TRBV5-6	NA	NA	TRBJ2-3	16	TGTGCCAGCAGCCGCTTCGGGGCGGGACGCACAGATACGCAGTATTTT	CASSRFGAGRTDTQYF
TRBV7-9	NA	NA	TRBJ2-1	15	TGTGCCAGCAGCTCTACCGGGATTTACTACAATGAGCAGTTCTTC	CASSSTGIYYNEQFF
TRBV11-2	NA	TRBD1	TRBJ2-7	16	TGTGCCAGCAGCCCTTTATCGACAGGGTATCTCTACGAGCAGTACTTC	CASSPLSTGYLYEQYF
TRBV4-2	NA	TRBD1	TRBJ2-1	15	TGTGCCAGCAGCCAAGTGGCAGGGGGAGTAGGAGAGCAGTTCTTC	CASSQVAGGVGEQFF
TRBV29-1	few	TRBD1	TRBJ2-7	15	TGCAGCGTCGCTCTGATGACAGGGGGATTCAGCGAGCAGTACTTC	CSVALMTGGFSEQYF
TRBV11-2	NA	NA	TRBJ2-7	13	TGTGCCAGCAGCCCCGGGGTTCCCTACGAGCAGTACTTC	CASSPGVPYEQYF
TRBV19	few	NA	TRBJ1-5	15	TGTGCCAGTAGTATTAGAGAAGGGGATGGGCAGCCCCAGCATTTT	CASSIREGDGQPQHF